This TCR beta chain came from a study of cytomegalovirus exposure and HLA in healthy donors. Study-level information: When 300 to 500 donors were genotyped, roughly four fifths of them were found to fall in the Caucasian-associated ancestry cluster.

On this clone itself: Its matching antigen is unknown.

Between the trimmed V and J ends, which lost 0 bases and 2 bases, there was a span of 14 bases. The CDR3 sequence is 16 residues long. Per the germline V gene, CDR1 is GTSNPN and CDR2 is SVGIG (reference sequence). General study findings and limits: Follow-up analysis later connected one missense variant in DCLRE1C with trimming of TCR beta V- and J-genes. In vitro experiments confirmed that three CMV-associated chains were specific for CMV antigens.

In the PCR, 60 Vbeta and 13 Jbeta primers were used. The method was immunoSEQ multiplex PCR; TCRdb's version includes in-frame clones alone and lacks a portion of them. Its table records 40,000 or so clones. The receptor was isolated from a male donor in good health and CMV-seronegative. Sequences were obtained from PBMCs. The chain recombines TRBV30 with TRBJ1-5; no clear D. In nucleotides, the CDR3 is TGTGCCTGGAGTGTAGAAGTTTCCGGGGGCAATCAGCCCCAGCATTTT. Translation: CAWSVEVSGGNQPQHF. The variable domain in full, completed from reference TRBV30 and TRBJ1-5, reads SQTIHQWPATLVQPVGSPLSLECTVEGTSNPNLYWYRQAAGRGLQLLFYSVGIGQISSEVPQNLSASRPQDRQFILSSKKLLLSDSGFYLCAWSVEVSGGNQPQHFGDGTRLSIL.